These 17 T cell receptor beta chains came from one sample sequenced in a study of cytotoxic CD8 clonotypes in ibrutinib-treated CLL. Data came from immunoSEQ multiplex PCR; TCRdb stores just in-frame clones and leaves some out. The sample includes roughly 24,000 clones, under 85% of them seen just once. This material consisted of PBMCs, taken before ibrutinib treatment. These receptors came from a human donor with chronic lymphocytic leukemia.

The rearrangement joins TRBV5-1 to TRBJ2-5, with D perhaps matching TRBD1 (6 bases). Per germline, CDR1 SGHRS and CDR2 YFSETQ. V lost 2 bases and J 2 bases, leaving 10 bases between the germline ends. The CDR3 consists of 14 residues. CDR3 nucleotide sequence: TGCGCCAGCAGCTTCGGGACACAGCAAGAGACCCAGTACTTC. Its translation is CASSFGTQQETQYF.

The chain uses TRBV25-1 and TRBJ2-1; TRBD1 aligns across 8 bases. Germline V gene sequence: CDR1 MGHDK, CDR2 SYGVNS. The CDR3 extends over 16 amino acids. V lost 0 bases and J lost 7; bases outside the gene matches: 8. CDR3 DNA: TGTGCCAGCAGTGAATACGAGGGCAGGGGGCGGAATGAGCAGTTCTTC. As protein: CASSEYEGRGRNEQFF.

The V gene is TRBV6-1, the J gene TRBJ1-2; a weak D match, TRBD1 (5 bases). The germline V and J ends were trimmed by 0 bases and 1 base, with 12 bases remaining between them. The CDR3 totals 16 residues. The germline gives CDR1 MNHNS, CDR2 SASEGT. The CDR3 DNA reads TGTGCCAGCAGTGAAGCTAGGGGCAGCATTAACTATGGCTACACCTTC. This sequence encodes CASSEARGSINYGYTF.

With respect to this clone: The junction does not match germline at one end; this may be a read error. The rearrangement uses TRBV29-1 and TRBJ2-2, with TRBD1 matching 12 bases. The CDR3 totals 16 residues. Per the germline V gene, CDR1 is SQVTM and CDR2 is ANQGSEA. The CDR3 loop is CSVEEGTGGRTGELFF. CDR3 sequence (DNA): TGCAGCGTCGAAGAAGGGACAGGGGGCAGAACCGGGGAGCTGTTTTTT.

A few counts support this clone. The rearrangement joins TRBV27 to TRBJ1-3, with D possibly TRBD1 on 6 matching bases. The length of the CDR3 is 15 residues. Per the germline V gene, CDR1 is MNHEY and CDR2 is SMNVEV (reference sequence). Trimming took off 0 bases at V and 4 bases at J, with 10 bases between the two ends. For the CDR3, the DNA is TGTGCCAGCAGTTTATCGTACAGGGAAGGAAACACCATATATTTT. Encoded protein: CASSLSYREGNTIYF.

The chain employs TRBV15 and TRBJ1-1; D gene ambiguous. Per the germline V gene, CDR1 is LNHNV and CDR2 is YYDKDF (reference sequence). V dropped 6 bases and J dropped 6 bases, with 17 bases sitting between them. The CDR3 contains 14 residues. The CDR3 reads CATSSRSLIAEAFF. For the CDR3, the DNA is TGTGCCACCAGTAGTAGGTCCTTAATCGCTGAAGCTTTCTTT.

This clone appeared a single time. The chain carries TRBV6-4 and TRBJ1-2; D remains unclear. There are 13 residues in the CDR3. The germline gives CDR1 MRHNA, CDR2 SNTAGT. V was clipped by 3 bases and J by 2 bases, with 7 bases between them. The DNA of the CDR3 is TGTGCCAGCAGTGAGTTCGGAAACTATGGCTACACCTTC. It yields the protein CASSEFGNYGYTF.

V and J are TRBV5-8 and TRBJ2-5, with D uncertain. The CDR3 has 14 amino acids. Germline V gives CDR1 SGHTS, CDR2 YDEGEE. Trimming cost V 1 base and J 5 bases, with 12 bases left between them. This CDR3 reads CASSLRSGLETQYF. The DNA for the CDR3 is TGTGCCAGCAGCTTGAGATCGGGCCTTGAGACCCAGTACTTC.

The chain uses TRBV18 and TRBJ2-1, with TRBD2 matching over 9 bases. CDR3 length: 13 amino acids. Trimming removed 6 bases from V and 6 bases from J; junction bases left unmatched: 3. CDR1 and CDR2 (germline): KGHSH, LQKENI. CDR3 in amino acids: CASSLAGSNEQFF. The CDR3 DNA follows: TGTGCCAGCTCCCTAGCGGGGAGCAATGAGCAGTTCTTC.

The V gene is TRBV7-2, the J gene TRBJ1-2, with D unresolved. Deletions cut 1 base from V and 4 bases from J, with 7 bases between. Germline V gene data show CDR1 as SGHTA and CDR2 as FQGNSA. The CDR3 runs to 13 residues. CDR3 DNA: TGTGCCAGCAGCTTAGATCTGGTCTATGGCTACACCTTC. Protein sequence: CASSLDLVYGYTF.

The chain couples TRBV6-5 to TRBJ1-2; no clear D gene. This CDR3 comprises 13 residues. In germline, CDR1 is MNHEY, CDR2 SVGAGI. Trimming left V 5 bases short and J 8 bases short, with 15 bases between. CDR3 residues: CASSQTTEYGYTF. CDR3 DNA sequence: TGTGCCAGCAGTCAGACTACAGAATACGGCTACACCTTC.

This chain joins TRBV15 and TRBJ1-3; a weak D match, TRBD1 (5 bases). This CDR3 is built from 18 residues. V was pared by 4 bases and J by 3 bases, with 22 bases between. From germline, CDR1 is LNHNV and CDR2 YYDKDF (reference sequence). Here the CDR3 reads CATSTRATTDIRGNTIYF. CDR3 in DNA: TGTGCCACCAGCACCAGGGCGACGACCGATATACGTGGAAACACCATATATTTT.

The chain is built from TRBV27 and TRBJ2-3; 10 bases map to TRBD2. The CDR3 covers 16 residues. V shed 3 bases, J shed 7 bases, and the junction held 10 bases outside the gene matches. CDR1 is MNHEY, CDR2 SMNVEV, per germline (reference sequence). The DNA for the CDR3 is TGTGCCAGCAGTTTGGTTTCGGCTAGCGGGAGATATACGCAGTATTTT. This gives the protein CASSLVSASGRYTQYF.

The J gene is TRBJ2-1, the V gene TRBV5-1, with TRBD2 matching 12 bases. This CDR3 is built from 19 residues. The germline CDR1 and CDR2 sequences are SGHRS and YFSETQ. V dropped 4 bases and J dropped 0; count of bases not matched to a gene: 11. The DNA of the CDR3 is TGCGCCAGCAGCACTACCGGGACTAGCGGGTCTAGCTCCTACAATGAGCAGTTCTTC. This translates into CASSTTGTSGSSSYNEQFF.

The genes are TRBV5-4 and TRBJ2-1; 7 nucleotides agree with TRBD2. V lost 6 bases, J lost 9 bases, and 15 bases stayed unmatched. The CDR3 is 15 residues long. Germline lookup yields CDR1 SGHNT and CDR2 YYREEE (reference sequence). CDR3 DNA: TGTGCCAGCACCAGTGGGACTACCCCGAGTGGTGAGCAGTTCTTC. This sequence encodes CASTSGTTPSGEQFF. Using reference TRBV5-4 and TRBJ2-1 for the parts outside the CDR3, the full variable domain is ETGVTQSPTHLIKTRGQQVTLRCSSQSGHNTVSWYQQALGQGPQFIFQYYREEENGRGNFPPRFSGLQFPNYSSELNVNALELDDSALYLCASTSGTTPSGEQFFGPGTRLTVL.

This chain links TRBV7-3 with TRBJ2-3; D call uncertain. The CDR3 spans 16 residues. V shed 3 bases and J shed 4 bases, with 17 bases lying between them. Looked up from germline, CDR1 is SGHTA and CDR2 is FQGTGA. CDR3 nucleotides: TGTGCCAGCAGCTTTGGGGAAAGTATTATGGCAGATACGCAGTATTTT. Translated: CASSFGESIMADTQYF.

The rearrangement joins TRBV19 to TRBJ2-1; 7 bases align to TRBD2. V lost 2 bases, J lost 9 bases, and 10 bases stayed unmatched. The length of the CDR3 is 15 residues. Per the germline V gene, CDR1 is LNHDA and CDR2 is SQIVND (reference sequence). This CDR3 is CASSITLAIPGEQFF. The CDR3 nucleotides read TGTGCCAGTAGTATAACACTAGCGATCCCGGGTGAGCAGTTCTTC.